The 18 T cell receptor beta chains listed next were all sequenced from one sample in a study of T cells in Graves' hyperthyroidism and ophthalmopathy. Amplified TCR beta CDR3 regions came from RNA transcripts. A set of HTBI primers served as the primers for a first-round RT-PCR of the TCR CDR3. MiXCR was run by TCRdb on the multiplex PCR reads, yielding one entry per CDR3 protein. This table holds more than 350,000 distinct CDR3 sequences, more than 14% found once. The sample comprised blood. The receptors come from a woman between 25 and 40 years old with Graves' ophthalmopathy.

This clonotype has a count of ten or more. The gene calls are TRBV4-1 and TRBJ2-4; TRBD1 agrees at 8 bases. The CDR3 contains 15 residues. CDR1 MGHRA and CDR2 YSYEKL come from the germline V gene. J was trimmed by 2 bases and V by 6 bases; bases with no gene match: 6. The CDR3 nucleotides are TGCGCCAGCAGGGGACAGGTGGAGACCAAAAACATTCAGTACTTC. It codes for CASRGQVETKNIQYF.

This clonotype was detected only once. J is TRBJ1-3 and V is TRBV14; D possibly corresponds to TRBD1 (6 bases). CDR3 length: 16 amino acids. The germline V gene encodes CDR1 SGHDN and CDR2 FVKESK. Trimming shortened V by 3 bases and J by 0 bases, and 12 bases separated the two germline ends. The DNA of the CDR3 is TGTGCCAGCAGCCAGGGGGGGGCGGCCTCTGGAAACACCATATATTTT. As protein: CASSQGGAASGNTIYF.

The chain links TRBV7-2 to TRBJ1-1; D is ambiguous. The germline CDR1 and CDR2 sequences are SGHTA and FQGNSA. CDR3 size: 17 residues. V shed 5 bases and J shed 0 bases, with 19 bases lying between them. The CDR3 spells CASSQDVHAGMNTEAFF. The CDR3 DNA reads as TGTGCCAGCAGCCAAGATGTTCACGCCGGAATGAACACTGAAGCTTTCTTT.

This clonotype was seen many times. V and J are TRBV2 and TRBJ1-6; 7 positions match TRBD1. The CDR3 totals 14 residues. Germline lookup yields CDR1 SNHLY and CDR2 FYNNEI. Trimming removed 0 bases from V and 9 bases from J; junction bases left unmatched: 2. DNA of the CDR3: TGTGCCAGCAGTGAAGCGACAGGGCGTTCACCCCTCCACTTT. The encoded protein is CASSEATGRSPLHF.

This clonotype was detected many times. CDR3 nucleotide sequence: TGTGCCAGCAGCCAAGGTAGTAGCGGCTCCTACGAGCAGTACTTC. Its translation: CASSQGSSGSYEQYF. The chain joins TRBV3-1 to TRBJ2-7, with D perhaps TRBD2 (6 bases). The germline V gene has CDR1 LGHDT and CDR2 YNNKEL (reference sequence). The V end lost 1 base, the J end lost 0 bases, and 10 bases lay between the germline ends. The CDR3 spans 15 residues.

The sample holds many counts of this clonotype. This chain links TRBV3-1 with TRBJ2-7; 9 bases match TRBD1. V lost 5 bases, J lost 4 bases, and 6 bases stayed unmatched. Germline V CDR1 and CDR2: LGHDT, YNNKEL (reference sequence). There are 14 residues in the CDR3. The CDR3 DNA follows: TGTGCCAGCAGCGTGCATGGACAGGGGTACGAGCAGTACTTC. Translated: CASSVHGQGYEQYF.

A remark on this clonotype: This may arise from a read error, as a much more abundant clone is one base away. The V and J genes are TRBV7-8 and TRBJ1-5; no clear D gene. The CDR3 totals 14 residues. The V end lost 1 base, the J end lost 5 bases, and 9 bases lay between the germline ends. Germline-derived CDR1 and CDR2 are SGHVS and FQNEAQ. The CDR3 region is CASSLGALHQPQHF. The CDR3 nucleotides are TGTGCCAGCAGCTTAGGGGCGCTACATCAGCCCCAGCATTTT.

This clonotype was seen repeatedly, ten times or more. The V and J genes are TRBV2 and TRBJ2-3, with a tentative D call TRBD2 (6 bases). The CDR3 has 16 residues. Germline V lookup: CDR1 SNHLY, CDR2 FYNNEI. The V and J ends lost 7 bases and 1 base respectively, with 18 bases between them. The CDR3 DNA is TGTGCCAGCACCCCTGTGTGGGGGGAGCGCACAGATACGCAGTATTTT. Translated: CASTPVWGERTDTQYF.

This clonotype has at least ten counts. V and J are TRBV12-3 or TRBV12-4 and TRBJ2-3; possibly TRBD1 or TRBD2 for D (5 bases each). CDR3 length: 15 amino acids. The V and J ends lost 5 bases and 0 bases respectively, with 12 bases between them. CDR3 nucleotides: TGTGCCAGCAGTAATCAGGGACCTAGCACAGATACGCAGTATTTT. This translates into CASSNQGPSTDTQYF.

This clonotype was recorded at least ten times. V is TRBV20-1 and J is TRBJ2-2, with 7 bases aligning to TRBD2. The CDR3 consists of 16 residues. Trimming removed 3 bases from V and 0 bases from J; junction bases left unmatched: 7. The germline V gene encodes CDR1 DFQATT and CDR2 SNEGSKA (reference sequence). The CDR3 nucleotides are TGCAGTGCTAGGGATGGGGCGGGGGCGAACACCGGGGAGCTGTTTTTT. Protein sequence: CSARDGAGANTGELFF.

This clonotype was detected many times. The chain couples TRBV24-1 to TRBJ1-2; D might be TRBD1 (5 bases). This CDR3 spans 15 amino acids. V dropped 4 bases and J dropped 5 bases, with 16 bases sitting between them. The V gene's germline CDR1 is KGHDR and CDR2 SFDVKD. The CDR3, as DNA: TGTGCCACCAGTGACGCGGACAAGTCTCCTTATGGCTACACCTTC. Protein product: CATSDADKSPYGYTF.

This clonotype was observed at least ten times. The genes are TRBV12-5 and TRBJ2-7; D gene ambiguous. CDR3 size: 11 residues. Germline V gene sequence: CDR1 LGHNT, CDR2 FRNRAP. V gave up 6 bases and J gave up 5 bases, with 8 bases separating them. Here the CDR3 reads CASGPSNEQYF. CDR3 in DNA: TGTGCTAGTGGCCCTTCTAACGAGCAGTACTTC.

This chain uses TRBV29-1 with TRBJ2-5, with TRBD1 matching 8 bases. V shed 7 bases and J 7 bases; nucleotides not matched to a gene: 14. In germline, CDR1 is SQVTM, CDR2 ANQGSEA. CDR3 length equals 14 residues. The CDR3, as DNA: TGCAGCGGGGCCCTGGGACAGGACCCAGGGACCCAGTACTTC. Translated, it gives CSGALGQDPGTQYF.

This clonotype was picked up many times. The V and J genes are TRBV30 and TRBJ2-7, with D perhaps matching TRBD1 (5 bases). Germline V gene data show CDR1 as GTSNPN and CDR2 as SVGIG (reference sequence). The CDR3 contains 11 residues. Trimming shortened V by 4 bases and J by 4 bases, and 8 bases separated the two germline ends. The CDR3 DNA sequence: TGTGCCTGGATAAGGGGATACGAGCAGTACTTC. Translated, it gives CAWIRGYEQYF.

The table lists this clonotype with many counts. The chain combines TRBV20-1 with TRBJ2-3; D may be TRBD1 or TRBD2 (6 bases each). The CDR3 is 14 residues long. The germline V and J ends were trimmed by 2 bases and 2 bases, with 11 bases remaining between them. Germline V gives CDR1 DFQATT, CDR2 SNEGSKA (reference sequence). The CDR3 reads CSARRGPLTDTQYF. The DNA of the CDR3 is TGCAGTGCTAGACGGGGGCCGCTCACAGATACGCAGTATTTT.

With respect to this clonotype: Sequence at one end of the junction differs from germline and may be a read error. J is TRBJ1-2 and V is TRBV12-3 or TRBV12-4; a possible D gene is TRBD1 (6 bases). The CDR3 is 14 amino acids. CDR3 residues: CASSFWGAGYGYTF. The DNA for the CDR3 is TGTGCCAGCAGTTTTTGGGGGGCCGGCTATGGTTACACCTTC.

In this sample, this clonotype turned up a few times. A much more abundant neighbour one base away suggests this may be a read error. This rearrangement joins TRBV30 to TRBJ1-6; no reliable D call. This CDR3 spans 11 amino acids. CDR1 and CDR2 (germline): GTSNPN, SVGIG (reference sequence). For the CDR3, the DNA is TGTGCCTGGAGTGGAAATTCACCCCTCCGCTTT. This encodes CAWSGNSPLRF.

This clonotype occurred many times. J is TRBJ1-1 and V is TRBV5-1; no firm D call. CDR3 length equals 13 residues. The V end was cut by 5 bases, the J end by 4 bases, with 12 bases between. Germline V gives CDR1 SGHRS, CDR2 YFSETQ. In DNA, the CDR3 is TGCGCCAGCAGTCCCCCGAGGAGCACTGAAGCTTTCTTT. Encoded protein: CASSPPRSTEAFF.